These 18 T cell receptor beta chains were all obtained from the same sample, sequenced in a study of blood T cell repertoires in COVID-19. Clones were sequenced by immunoSEQ multiplex PCR, and TCRdb holds only the in-frame ones, with some missing. The sample lists under 300,000 clones, 80% to 90% occurring once. The material sequenced was peripheral blood. The receptors derive from a man between 60 and 70 years old with acute or convalescent COVID-19.

The genes are TRBV3-1 (or the pseudogene TRBV3-2) and TRBJ2-6, with D unclear. Trimming took off 3 bases at V and 0 bases at J, with 9 bases between the two ends. The CDR3 length is 16 residues. From germline, CDR1 is LGHDT and CDR2 YNNKEL (reference sequence). The CDR3 DNA follows: TGTGCCAGCAGCCACCTTACAGCCTCTGGGGCCAACGTCCTGACTTTC. Its translation: CASSHLTASGANVLTF.

The chain has TRBV7-9 and TRBJ2-7; tentative D call: TRBD2 (6 bases). CDR1 and CDR2 from the germline V gene are SEHNR and FQNEAQ (reference sequence). V lost 5 bases, J lost 4 bases, and 12 bases lay in between. The CDR3 has 13 amino acids. The CDR3 reads CASSPGTGYEQYF. CDR3 sequence (DNA): TGTGCCAGCAGCCCAGGGACTGGATACGAGCAGTACTTC.

The chain employs TRBV28 and TRBJ1-1; perhaps TRBD1 as D (6 bases). This CDR3 has 15 residues. Germline values: CDR1 MDHEN, CDR2 SYDVKM. The V end lost 3 bases, the J end lost 7 bases, and 18 bases lay between the germline ends. This CDR3 reads CASSFGQIVGNEAFF. The CDR3 DNA reads TGTGCCAGCAGTTTCGGACAGATCGTCGGGAATGAAGCTTTCTTT.

As DNA, the CDR3 is TGCAGTGCTCGCTCCCCACGGGAGCAGTACTTC. Translating it yields CSARSPREQYF. The chain employs TRBV20-1 and TRBJ2-7; D is uncertain. Germline V lookup: CDR1 DFQATT, CDR2 SNEGSKA (reference sequence). Trimming stripped 5 bases from V and 7 bases from J, with 12 bases between. This CDR3 comprises 11 residues.

The V and J genes are TRBV7-2 and TRBJ2-3; a possible D gene is TRBD2 (5 bases). Per germline, CDR1 SGHTA and CDR2 FQGNSA. The CDR3 consists of 15 residues. Trimming took off 5 bases at V and 3 bases at J, with 15 bases between the two ends. Written as DNA, the CDR3 is TGTGCCAGCAGCGTCGAGTCAGGAGGAACAGATACGCAGTATTTT. Translation: CASSVESGGTDTQYF.

The chain combines TRBV29-1 with TRBJ1-3; 7 bases map to TRBD1. The CDR3 runs 13 residues. Looked up from germline, CDR1 is SQVTM and CDR2 is ANQGSEA. The junction had 6 bases not matched to a gene; V was cut back by 4 bases and J by 6 bases. This CDR3 reads CSVGQGTANTIYF. For the CDR3, the DNA is TGCAGCGTTGGACAGGGAACAGCAAACACCATATATTTT.

This chain connects TRBV6-5 to TRBJ2-7, with 7 positions matching TRBD2. CDR1 and CDR2 from the germline V gene are MNHEY and SVGAGI. This CDR3 contains 14 residues. J gave up 6 bases and V 7 bases, and 12 bases lay outside the gene matches. Written as DNA, the CDR3 is TGTGCCAGCAACCGAGGGCTAGCGGAGACCGAGCAGTACTTC. It yields the protein CASNRGLAETEQYF.

The J gene is TRBJ2-5, the V gene TRBV28, with TRBD1 as a possible D gene (5 bases). CDR1 is MDHEN and CDR2 is SYDVKM in the germline V gene. The ends were cut back, 7 bases at V and 5 bases at J, with 11 bases in the middle. This CDR3 is built from 12 residues. CDR3 DNA: TGTGCCAGCAAGTCAGGGATGGAGACCCAGTACTTC. Its protein product is CASKSGMETQYF.

This rearrangement joins TRBV5-5 to TRBJ1-5; a possible D gene is TRBD1 (5 bases). This CDR3 spans 14 amino acids. Germline CDR1 and CDR2: SGHKS and YYEKEE (reference sequence). The germline V and J ends were trimmed by 2 bases and 3 bases, with 9 bases remaining between them. Here the CDR3 reads CASSLDSANQPQHF. CDR3 DNA: TGTGCCAGCAGCTTAGACAGCGCCAATCAGCCCCAGCATTTT.

This clone has a handful of counts. The J gene is TRBJ1-1, the V gene TRBV30, with a tentative D call TRBD1 (5 bases). Trimming stripped 0 bases from V and 3 bases from J, with 8 bases between. Per germline, CDR1 GTSNPN and CDR2 SVGIG (reference sequence). The length of the CDR3 is 13 residues. CDR3: CAWSVRGHTEAFF. As DNA, the CDR3 is TGTGCCTGGAGTGTGCGGGGCCACACTGAAGCTTTCTTT. Full variable domain (outside the CDR3, taken from reference TRBV30 and TRBJ1-1): SQTIHQWPATLVQPVGSPLSLECTVEGTSNPNLYWYRQAAGRGLQLLFYSVGIGQISSEVPQNLSASRPQDRQFILSSKKLLLSDSGFYLCAWSVRGHTEAFFGQGTRLTVV.

The chain combines TRBV11-3 with TRBJ2-5, with 10 bases aligning to TRBD1. Germline V gene sequence: CDR1 SGHNT, CDR2 YENEEA. Trimming took 7 bases from V and 4 from J; bases not matched to a gene: 9. The CDR3 is made up of 15 amino acids. Written as DNA, the CDR3 is TGTGCCAGCAATGGGGACAGGGGAGTGTCAGAGACCCAGTACTTC. It specifies CASNGDRGVSETQYF.

The chain uses TRBV18 and TRBJ2-7, with D possibly being TRBD1 (6 bases). Deletions cut 2 bases from V and 1 base from J, with 18 bases between. The CDR3 extends over 17 amino acids. Germline CDR1 and CDR2: KGHSH and LQKENI. CDR3 coding DNA: TGTGCCAGCTCACCATTCGGGACGCGGACAGCTTCCTACGAGCAGTACTTC. It specifies CASSPFGTRTASYEQYF.

The chain uses TRBV29-1 and TRBJ2-3; TRBD2 matches at 7 bases. The CDR3 runs to 13 residues. Germline CDR1 and CDR2: SQVTM and ANQGSEA. With V trimmed by 5 bases and J by 4 bases, 6 bases remained unmatched. The DNA for the CDR3 is TGCAGCGTTACGGGAGGCGGGTCAGATACGCAGTATTTT. Translated, it gives CSVTGGGSDTQYF.

The chain recombines TRBV7-9 with TRBJ2-1, with TRBD2 matching 9 bases. Trimming cost V 6 bases and J 7 bases; bases outside gene matches: 16. CDR3 length: 17 residues. Germline assignment: CDR1 SEHNR and CDR2 FQNEAQ (reference sequence). The DNA for the CDR3 is TGTGCCAGCAGGCCCCCAGGTTGGCGGGAGGGTTGGAATGAGCAGTTCTTC. This codes for CASRPPGWREGWNEQFF.

The J gene is TRBJ1-1, the V gene TRBV6-1, with D possibly matching TRBD1 (6 bases). The germline V gene has CDR1 MNHNS and CDR2 SASEGT. The CDR3 runs to 16 residues. The ends were cut back, 2 bases at V and 4 bases at J, with 17 bases in the middle. The CDR3 loop reads CASSEYAGEGFTEAFF. The CDR3 coding sequence is TGTGCCAGCAGTGAATATGCAGGGGAGGGTTTCACTGAAGCTTTCTTT.

The genes are TRBV7-8 and TRBJ2-3; TRBD2 aligns across 7 bases. V was pared by 5 bases and J by 6 bases, with 14 bases of the junction left unmatched. Germline V gene lookup returns CDR1 SGHVS and CDR2 FQNEAQ. This CDR3 has 16 amino acids. CDR3 in DNA: TGTGCCAGCAGCCTCGCTTCAGCGGGACGGGCGGATACGCAGTATTTT. Amino acid sequence: CASSLASAGRADTQYF.

This chain's CDR3 is CASSGQITYTEAFF. The CDR3 bases are TGTGCCAGTAGTGGACAAATAACTTACACTGAAGCTTTCTTT. The chain combines TRBV19 with TRBJ1-1; weak D call: TRBD1 (5 bases). In germline, CDR1 is LNHDA, CDR2 SQIVND (reference sequence). V shed 5 bases and J shed 3 bases, with 13 bases lying between them. CDR3 length: 14 residues. Based on the CDR3 plus reference TRBV19 and TRBJ1-1, the full variable domain is DGGITQSPKYLFRKEGQNVTLSCEQNLNHDAMYWYRQDPGQGLRLIYYSQIVNDFQKGDIAEGYSVSREKKESFPLTVTSAQKNPTAFYLCASSGQITYTEAFFGQGTRLTVV.

The chain carries TRBV10-3 and TRBJ2-7, with 9 bases fitting TRBD1. The CDR3 contains 16 residues. Germline values: CDR1 ENHRY, CDR2 SYGVKD. V dropped 0 bases and J dropped 3; count of bases not matched to a gene: 6. CDR3 in DNA: TGTGCCATCAGTGAGTCGGGGGACAGGGCCCACTACGAGCAGTACTTC. Translating gives CAISESGDRAHYEQYF.